This T cell receptor (beta chain) is drawn from a study of cytomegalovirus exposure and HLA in healthy donors (dated by TCRdb to the late 2010s). With regard to the full study: The 666 repertoires of the first cohort and the roughly 110 validation repertoires were produced on the same platform, according to a later analysis. The aim of the study was to test whether cataloging public T cell receptors could identify signatures of past pathogen exposure. A separate validation cohort of approximately 120 different subjects was used in addition to the 666-subject first cohort. High-throughput TCR immunosequencing, statistical association of individual TCRs with disease status, and machine learning were combined to predict cytomegalovirus infection status. General study outcomes and caveats: Three of the identified cytomegalovirus-associated TCR beta chains were confirmed in vitro to be specific for cytomegalovirus antigens. A later analysis had no HLA typing for the validation cohort, so co-occurrence there was scored across all 130 or so repertoires. Subsequent analysis determined that TCRs grouped into clusters in the first cohort also showed a tendency toward co-occurrence across the 90 to 150 validation repertoires, and approximately 94% of cluster scores exceeded 0. In the study, approximately 150 TCR beta chains were listed as associated with cytomegalovirus. According to the authors, the approach could potentially be generalized to other disease states and immunological phenotypes. Most TCR sequences were seen in very few donors, while some public TCRs were found in many individuals. In both the original and validation cohorts, the classifier was reported to diagnose cytomegalovirus status with high specificity and sensitivity.

A distance of 10 bases separates the germline ends of V and J, which lose 5 bases and 2 bases respectively. The CDR3 covers 13 residues, taking in both the cysteine and the phenylalanine. The read is trimmed to its CDR3 DNA, 39 bases read in frame from base 1. The germline V gene specifies MNHNS as CDR1 and SASEGT as CDR2. Libraries were made using the immunoSEQ multiplex PCR assay. Under the source paper's analysis protocol: To diagnose cytomegalovirus status from the catalog of TCR beta chain sequences, a statistical classification framework was built. TCRdb took over this immuneACCESS table, retaining in-frame rearrangements with V and J assigned. Such tables are incomplete; in checked studies, under half of the missing clones stem from an unresolved V gene, and the remainder is unexplained. For V, J and clone size, that table is used; D and trimming come from the DNA. In all, the sample holds around 70,000 clones, and 94% of those were seen once. The ten largest clones take up roughly 2% of the sample.

Separate from the roughly 650-subject first cohort, the validation cohort of roughly 110 subjects was the group to which the donors belonged. Points on this clone: Its cognate antigen has yet to be identified. No quality values exist for individual bases; no much larger clone is one base distant.

The TCR originated in a young woman in good health and CMV-seropositive. The chain is assembled from TRBV6-1 and TRBJ2-7; the D gene cannot be resolved reliably. Sequenced sample: PBMCs. The sequence in DNA is TGTGCCAGCAGTTCCACCGCAGCCTACGAGCAGTACTTC. It is translated as CASSSTAAYEQYF.